This T cell receptor beta chain was sequenced during a study of patients and donors after allogeneic stem cell transplantation. The junction had 2 bases not matched to a gene; V was cut back by 4 bases and J by 3 bases. The germline V gene encodes CDR1 SGHTA and CDR2 FQGTGA. This CDR3 has 15 amino acids. TCRdb re-derived calls from the RT-PCR reads in MiXCR, one entry per CDR3 protein. The sample has hundreds of thousands of distinct CDR3 sequences, approximately 16% seen once. The sequence came from a human donor who was either an allogeneic HSCT recipient or a stem cell or donor lymphocyte infusion donor (not recorded which). It is not recorded whose cells these are; they may come from a transplant donor. The sequencing input was blood, either unsorted or a sorted T cell fraction (not recorded which). The chain employs TRBV7-3 and TRBJ2-1, with 11 bases lining up with TRBD1. CDR3: CASSSGTGGYNEQFF. The CDR3 DNA is TGTGCCAGCAGCTCCGGGACAGGGGGCTACAATGAGCAGTTCTTC.